This entry concerns a single T cell receptor beta chain. The antigen is unknown. The record originates from a study of identical twins. Study conclusions and caveats: Cord blood beta clonotypes that were abundant carried fewer insertions, and memory repertoires showed no such trend.

The length of the CDR3 is 15 residues. Trimming took off 0 bases at V and 5 bases at J, with 12 bases between the two ends. Per germline, CDR1 SGHRS and CDR2 YFSETQ. Via MiXCR, TCRdb re-called the 5' RACE reads, giving one row per CDR3 protein. The sample has approximately 600,000 distinct CDR3 sequences; approximately 9.6% are singletons. The sample also formed part of further work on yellow fever vaccine responses in identical twins.

The sequenced sample consisted of PBMCs. The rearrangement uses TRBV5-1 and TRBJ1-5; D is perhaps TRBD1 (5 bases). This receptor was obtained from a woman between 18 and 29 years old in good health. The CDR3 reads CASSLVPLGDQPQHF. Here the CDR3 DNA reads TGCGCCAGCAGCTTGGTGCCCCTAGGGGATCAGCCCCAGCATTTT.